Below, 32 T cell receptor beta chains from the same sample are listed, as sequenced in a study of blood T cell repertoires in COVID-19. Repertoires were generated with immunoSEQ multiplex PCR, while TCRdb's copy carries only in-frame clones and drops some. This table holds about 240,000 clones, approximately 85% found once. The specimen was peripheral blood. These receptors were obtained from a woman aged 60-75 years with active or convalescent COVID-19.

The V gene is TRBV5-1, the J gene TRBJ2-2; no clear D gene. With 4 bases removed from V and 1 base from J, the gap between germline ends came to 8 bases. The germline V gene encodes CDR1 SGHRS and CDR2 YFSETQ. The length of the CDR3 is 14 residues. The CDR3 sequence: CASSLDLNTGELFF. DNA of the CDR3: TGCGCCAGCAGCCTAGACTTGAACACCGGGGAGCTGTTTTTT.

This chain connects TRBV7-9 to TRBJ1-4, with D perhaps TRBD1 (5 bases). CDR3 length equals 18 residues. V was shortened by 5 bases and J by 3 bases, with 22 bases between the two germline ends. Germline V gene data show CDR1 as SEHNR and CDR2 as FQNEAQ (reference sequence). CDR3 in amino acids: CASSSGQLNLLSNEKLFF. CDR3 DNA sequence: TGTGCCAGCAGCAGTGGACAACTTAATCTCTTGTCTAATGAAAAACTGTTTTTT.

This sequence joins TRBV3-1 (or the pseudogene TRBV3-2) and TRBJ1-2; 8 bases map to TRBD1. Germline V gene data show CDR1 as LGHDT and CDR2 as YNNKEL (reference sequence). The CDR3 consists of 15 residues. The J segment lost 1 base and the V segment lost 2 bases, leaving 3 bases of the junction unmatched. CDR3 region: CASSQHGQGNYGYTF. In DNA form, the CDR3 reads TGTGCCAGCAGCCAACACGGACAGGGTAACTATGGCTACACCTTC.

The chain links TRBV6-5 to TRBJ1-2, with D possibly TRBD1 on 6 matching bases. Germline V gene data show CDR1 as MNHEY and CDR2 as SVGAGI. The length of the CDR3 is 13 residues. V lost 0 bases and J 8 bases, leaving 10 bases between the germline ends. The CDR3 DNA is TGTGCCAGCAGTTACTCCGGGGGGACAGGCTACACCTTC. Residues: CASSYSGGTGYTF.

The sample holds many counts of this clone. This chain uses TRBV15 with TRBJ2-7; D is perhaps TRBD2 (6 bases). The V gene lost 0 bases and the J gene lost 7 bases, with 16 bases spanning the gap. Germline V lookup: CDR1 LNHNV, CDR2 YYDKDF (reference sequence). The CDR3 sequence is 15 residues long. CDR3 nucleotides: TGTGCCACCAGCAGAGATCCCCCGGGACTCCGGGAGCAGTACTTC. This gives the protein CATSRDPPGLREQYF.

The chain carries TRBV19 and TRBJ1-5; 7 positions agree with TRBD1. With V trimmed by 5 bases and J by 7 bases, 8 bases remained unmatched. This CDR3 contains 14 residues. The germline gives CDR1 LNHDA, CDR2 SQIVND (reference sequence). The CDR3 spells CASSSDRVRQPQHF. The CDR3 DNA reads TGTGCCAGTAGTTCCGACAGGGTCAGACAGCCCCAGCATTTT.

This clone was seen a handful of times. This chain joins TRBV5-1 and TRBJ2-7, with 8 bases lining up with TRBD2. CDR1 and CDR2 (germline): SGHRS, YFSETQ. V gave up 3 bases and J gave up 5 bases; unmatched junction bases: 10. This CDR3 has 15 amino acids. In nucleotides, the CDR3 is TGCGCCAGCAGCTGGGCGGGGGGCGAAGGTCACGAGCAGTACTTC. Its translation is CASSWAGGEGHEQYF.

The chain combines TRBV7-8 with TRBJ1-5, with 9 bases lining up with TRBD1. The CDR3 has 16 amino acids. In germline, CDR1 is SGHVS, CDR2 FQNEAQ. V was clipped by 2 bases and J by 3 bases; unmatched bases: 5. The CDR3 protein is CASSLTTGGPNQPQHF. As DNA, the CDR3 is TGTGCCAGCAGCTTAACTACAGGGGGCCCCAATCAGCCCCAGCATTTT.

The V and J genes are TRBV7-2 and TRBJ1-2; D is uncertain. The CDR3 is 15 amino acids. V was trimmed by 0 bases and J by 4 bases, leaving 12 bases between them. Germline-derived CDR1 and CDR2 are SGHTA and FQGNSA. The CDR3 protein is CASSLASSTGYGYTF. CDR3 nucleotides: TGTGCCAGCAGCTTAGCTTCCAGCACGGGCTATGGCTACACCTTC.

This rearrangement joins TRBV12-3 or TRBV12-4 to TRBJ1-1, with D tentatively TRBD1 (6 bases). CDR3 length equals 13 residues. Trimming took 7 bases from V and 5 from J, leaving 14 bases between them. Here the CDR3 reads CASTSSGTTEAFF. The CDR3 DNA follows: TGTGCCAGCACCTCGAGTGGGACAACTGAAGCTTTCTTT.

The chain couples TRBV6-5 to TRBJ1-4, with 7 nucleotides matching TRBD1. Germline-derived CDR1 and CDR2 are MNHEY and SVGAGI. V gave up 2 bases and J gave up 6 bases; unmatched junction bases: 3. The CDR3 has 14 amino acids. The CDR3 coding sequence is TGTGCCAGCAGTTACAGGGGGCTGGATGAAAAACTGTTTTTT. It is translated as CASSYRGLDEKLFF.

CDR3 coding DNA: TGTGCCAGCAGTCCCCCGGGACATCTGCTGAATGAAAAACTGTTTTTT. Encoded protein: CASSPPGHLLNEKLFF. The V call is TRBV27, the J call TRBJ1-4; TRBD1 might be the D (6 bases). Trimming shortened V by 5 bases and J by 5 bases, and 18 bases separated the two germline ends. CDR3 length equals 16 residues. Germline CDR1 is MNHEY and CDR2 is SMNVEV (reference sequence).

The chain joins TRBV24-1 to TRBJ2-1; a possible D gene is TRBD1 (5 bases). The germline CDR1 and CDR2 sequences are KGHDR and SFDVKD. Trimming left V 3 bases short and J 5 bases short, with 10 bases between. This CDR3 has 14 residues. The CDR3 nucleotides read TGTGCCACCAGTGATGCGGACAACAACAATGAGCAGTTCTTC. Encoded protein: CATSDADNNNEQFF.

The CDR3: CASSETDRSNQPQHF. The CDR3 nucleotides read TGTGCCAGCAGTGAGACCGACAGGTCTAATCAGCCCCAGCATTTT. The V and J genes are TRBV2 and TRBJ1-5; tentative D call: TRBD1 (6 bases). The CDR3 runs 15 residues. Germline-derived CDR1 and CDR2 are SNHLY and FYNNEI. Deletions cut 3 bases from V and 4 bases from J, with 13 bases between.

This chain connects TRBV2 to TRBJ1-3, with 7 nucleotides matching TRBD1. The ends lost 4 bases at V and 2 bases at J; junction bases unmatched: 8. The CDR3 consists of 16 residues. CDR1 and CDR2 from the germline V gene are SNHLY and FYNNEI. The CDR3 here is CASSARPQGAGNTIYF. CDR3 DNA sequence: TGTGCCAGCAGTGCCCGTCCGCAGGGGGCTGGAAACACCATATATTTT. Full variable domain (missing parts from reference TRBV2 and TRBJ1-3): EPEVTQTPSHQVTQMGQEVILRCVPISNHLYFYWYRQILGQKVEFLVSFYNNEISEKSEIFDDQFSVERPDGSNFTLKIRSTKLEDSAMYFCASSARPQGAGNTIYFGEGSWLTVV.

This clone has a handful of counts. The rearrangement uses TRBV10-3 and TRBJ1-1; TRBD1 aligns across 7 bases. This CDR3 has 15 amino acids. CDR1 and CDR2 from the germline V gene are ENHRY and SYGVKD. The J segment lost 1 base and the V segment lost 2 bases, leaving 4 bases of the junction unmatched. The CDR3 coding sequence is TGTGCCATCAGTGAGCAAGGGGGCGGGAACACTGAAGCTTTCTTT. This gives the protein CAISEQGGGNTEAFF.

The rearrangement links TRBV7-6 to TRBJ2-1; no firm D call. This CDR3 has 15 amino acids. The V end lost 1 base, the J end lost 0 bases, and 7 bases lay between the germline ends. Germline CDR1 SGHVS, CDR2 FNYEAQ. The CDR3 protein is CASSLVVSSYNEQFF. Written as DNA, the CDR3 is TGTGCCAGCAGCTTAGTAGTGAGCTCCTACAATGAGCAGTTCTTC.

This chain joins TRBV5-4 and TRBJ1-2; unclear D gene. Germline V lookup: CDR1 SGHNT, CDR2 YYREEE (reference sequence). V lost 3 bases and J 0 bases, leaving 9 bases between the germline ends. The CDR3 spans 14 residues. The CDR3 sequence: CASSSPVTNYGYTF. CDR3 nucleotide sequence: TGTGCCAGCAGCTCTCCAGTCACTAACTATGGCTACACCTTC.

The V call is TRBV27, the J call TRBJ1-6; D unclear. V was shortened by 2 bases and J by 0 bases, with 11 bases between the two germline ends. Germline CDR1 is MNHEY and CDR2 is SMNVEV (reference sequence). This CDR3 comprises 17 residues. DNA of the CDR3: TGTGCCAGCAGTTTAGGAGGGCTTAGCTCCTATAATTCACCCCTCCACTTT. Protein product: CASSLGGLSSYNSPLHF.

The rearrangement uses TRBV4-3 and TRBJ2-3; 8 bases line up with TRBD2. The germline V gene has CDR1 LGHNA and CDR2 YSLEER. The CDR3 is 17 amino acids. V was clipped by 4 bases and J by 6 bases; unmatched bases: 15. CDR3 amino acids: CASSLTLRGGQSDTQYF. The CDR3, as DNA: TGCGCCAGCAGCCTAACCTTGCGCGGGGGGCAATCCGATACGCAGTATTTT.

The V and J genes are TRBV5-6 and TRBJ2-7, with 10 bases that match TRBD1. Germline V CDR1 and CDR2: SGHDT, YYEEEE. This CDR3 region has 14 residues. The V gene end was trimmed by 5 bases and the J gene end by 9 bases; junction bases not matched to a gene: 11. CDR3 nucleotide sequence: TGTGCCAGCAGTTTCTCCGGGACAGGGGAATCGCAGTACTTC. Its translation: CASSFSGTGESQYF.

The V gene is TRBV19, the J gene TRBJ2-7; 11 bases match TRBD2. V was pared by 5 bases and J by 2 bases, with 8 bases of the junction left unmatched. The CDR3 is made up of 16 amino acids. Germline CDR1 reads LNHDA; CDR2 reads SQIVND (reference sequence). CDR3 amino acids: CASSLSRLAGTYEQYF. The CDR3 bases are TGTGCCAGTAGTCTCAGTCGACTAGCGGGGACCTACGAGCAGTACTTC.

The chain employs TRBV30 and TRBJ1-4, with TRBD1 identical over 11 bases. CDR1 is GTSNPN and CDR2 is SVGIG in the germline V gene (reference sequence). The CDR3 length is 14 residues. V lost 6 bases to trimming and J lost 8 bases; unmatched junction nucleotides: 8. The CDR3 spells CACTGTGGLEKLFF. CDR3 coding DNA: TGTGCCTGCACCGGGACAGGGGGTTTGGAAAAACTGTTTTTT.

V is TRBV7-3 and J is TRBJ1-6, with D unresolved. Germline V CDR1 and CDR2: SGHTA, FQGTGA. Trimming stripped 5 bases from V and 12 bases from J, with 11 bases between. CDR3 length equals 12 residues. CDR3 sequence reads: CASSLPERPLHF. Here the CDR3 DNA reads TGTGCCAGCAGCCTCCCCGAGAGACCCCTCCACTTT.

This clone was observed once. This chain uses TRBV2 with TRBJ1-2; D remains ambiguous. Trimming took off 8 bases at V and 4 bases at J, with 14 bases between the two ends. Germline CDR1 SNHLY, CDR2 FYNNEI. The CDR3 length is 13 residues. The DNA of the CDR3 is TGTGCCAGCCGGGAGGGAAGGATCTATGGCTACACCTTC. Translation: CASREGRIYGYTF.

In DNA, the CDR3 is TGTGCCAGCAGTTCGGACAGAAGCTGGGACTATGGCTACACCTTC. This gives the protein CASSSDRSWDYGYTF. The rearrangement uses TRBV6-2 or TRBV6-3 and TRBJ1-2; perhaps TRBD1 as D (6 bases). CDR1 is MNHEY, CDR2 SVGEGT, per germline. There are 15 residues in the CDR3. The V and J ends lost 4 bases and 3 bases respectively, with 15 bases between them.

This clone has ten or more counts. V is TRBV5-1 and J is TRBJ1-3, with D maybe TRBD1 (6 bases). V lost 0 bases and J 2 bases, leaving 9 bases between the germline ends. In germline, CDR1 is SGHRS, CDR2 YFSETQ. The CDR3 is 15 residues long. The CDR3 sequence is CASSLGEGAGNTIYF. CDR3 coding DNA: TGCGCCAGCAGCTTGGGTGAGGGGGCTGGAAACACCATATATTTT.

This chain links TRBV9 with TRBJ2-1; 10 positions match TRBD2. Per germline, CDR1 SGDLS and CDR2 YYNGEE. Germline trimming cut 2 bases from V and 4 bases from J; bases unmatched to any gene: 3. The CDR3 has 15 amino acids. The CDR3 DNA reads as TGTGCCAGCAGCGTCGAACTAGCGGGGTACAATGAGCAGTTCTTC. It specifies CASSVELAGYNEQFF.

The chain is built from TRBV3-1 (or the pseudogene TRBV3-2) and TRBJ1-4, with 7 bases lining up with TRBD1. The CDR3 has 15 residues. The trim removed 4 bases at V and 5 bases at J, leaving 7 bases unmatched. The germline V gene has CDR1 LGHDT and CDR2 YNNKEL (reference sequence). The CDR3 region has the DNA TGTGCCAGCAGCCCATGGGACAGAACGAATGAAAAACTGTTTTTT. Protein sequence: CASSPWDRTNEKLFF.

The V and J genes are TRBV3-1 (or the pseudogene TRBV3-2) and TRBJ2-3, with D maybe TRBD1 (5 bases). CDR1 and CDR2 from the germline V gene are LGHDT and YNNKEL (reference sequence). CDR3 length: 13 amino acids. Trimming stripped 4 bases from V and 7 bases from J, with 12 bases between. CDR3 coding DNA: TGTGCCAGCAGCCTTGGACAATTATATACGCAGTATTTT. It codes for CASSLGQLYTQYF.

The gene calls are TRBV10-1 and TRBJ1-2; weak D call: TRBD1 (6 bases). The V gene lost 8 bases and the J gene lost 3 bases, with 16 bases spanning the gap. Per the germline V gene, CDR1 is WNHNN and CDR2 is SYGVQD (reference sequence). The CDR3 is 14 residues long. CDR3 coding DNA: TGCGCCAGCGACTGGGGGGGCCGGGACTATGGCTACACCTTC. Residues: CASDWGGRDYGYTF.

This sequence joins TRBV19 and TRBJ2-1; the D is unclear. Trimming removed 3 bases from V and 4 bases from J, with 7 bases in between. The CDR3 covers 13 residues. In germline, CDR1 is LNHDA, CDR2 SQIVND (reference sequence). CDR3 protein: CASSINRYNEQFF. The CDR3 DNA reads TGTGCCAGTAGTATCAACCGGTACAATGAGCAGTTCTTC.